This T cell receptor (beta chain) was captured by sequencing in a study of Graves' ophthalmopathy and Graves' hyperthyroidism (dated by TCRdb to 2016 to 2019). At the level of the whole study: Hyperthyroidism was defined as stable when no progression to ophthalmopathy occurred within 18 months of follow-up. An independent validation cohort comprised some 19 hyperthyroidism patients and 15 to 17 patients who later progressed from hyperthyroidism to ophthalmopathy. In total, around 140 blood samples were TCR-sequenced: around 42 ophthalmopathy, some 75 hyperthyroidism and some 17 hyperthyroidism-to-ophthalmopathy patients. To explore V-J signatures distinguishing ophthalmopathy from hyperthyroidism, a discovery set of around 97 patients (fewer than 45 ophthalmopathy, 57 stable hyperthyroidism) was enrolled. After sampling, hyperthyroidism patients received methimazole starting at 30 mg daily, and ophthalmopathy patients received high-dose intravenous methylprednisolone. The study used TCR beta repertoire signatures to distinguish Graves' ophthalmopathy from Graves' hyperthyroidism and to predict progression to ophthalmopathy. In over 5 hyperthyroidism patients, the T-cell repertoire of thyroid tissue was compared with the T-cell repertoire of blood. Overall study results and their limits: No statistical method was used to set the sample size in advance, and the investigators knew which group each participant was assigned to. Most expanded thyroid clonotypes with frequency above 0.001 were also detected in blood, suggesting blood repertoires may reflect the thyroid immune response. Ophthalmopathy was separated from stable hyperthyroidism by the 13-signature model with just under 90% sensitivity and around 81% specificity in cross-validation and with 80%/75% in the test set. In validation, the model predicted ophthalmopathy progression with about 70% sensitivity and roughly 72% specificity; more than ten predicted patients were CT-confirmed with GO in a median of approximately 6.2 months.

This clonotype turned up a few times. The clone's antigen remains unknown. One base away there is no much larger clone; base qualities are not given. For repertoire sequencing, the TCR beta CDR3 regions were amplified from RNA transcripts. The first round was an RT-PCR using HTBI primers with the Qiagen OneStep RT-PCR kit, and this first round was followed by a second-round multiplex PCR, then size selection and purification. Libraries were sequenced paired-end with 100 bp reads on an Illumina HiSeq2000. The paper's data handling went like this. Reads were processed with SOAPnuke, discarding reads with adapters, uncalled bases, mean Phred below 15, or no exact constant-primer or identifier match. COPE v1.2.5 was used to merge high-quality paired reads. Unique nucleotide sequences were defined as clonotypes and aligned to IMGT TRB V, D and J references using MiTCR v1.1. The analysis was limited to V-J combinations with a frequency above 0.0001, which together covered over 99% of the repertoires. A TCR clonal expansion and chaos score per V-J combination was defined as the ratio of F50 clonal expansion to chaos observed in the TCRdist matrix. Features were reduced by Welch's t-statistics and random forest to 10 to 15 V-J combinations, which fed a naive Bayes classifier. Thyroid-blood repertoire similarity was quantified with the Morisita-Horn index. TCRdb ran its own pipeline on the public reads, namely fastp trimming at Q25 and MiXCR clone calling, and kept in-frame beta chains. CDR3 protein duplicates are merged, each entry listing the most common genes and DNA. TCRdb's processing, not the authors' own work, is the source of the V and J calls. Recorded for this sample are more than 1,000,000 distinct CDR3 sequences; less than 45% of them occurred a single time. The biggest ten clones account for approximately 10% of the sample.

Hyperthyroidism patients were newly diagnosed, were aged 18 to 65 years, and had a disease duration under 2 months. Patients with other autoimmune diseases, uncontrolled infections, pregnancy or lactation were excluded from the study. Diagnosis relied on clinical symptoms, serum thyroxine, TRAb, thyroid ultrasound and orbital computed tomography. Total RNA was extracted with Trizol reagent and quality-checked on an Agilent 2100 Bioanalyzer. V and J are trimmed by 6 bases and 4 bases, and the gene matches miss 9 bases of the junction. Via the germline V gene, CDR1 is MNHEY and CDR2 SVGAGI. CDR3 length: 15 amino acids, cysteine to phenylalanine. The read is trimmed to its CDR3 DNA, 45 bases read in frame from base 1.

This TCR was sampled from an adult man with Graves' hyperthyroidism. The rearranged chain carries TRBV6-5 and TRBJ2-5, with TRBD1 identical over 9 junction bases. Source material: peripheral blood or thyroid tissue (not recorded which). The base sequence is TGTGCCAGCAGGGAGGCTTCGGACAGGGGAGAGACCCAGTACTTC. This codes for CASREASDRGETQYF.